These T cell receptor beta chains were read from a single sample in a study of control samples from healthy donors and cancer patients. The assay was immunoSEQ multiplex PCR, and TCRdb's table has in-frame clones only and misses some. There are about 120,000 clones in the sample; 80% to 90% occur only once, and less than 9.5% lies in the top ten. The sequenced sample was blood. These receptors were collected from a man aged 35 to 55 in good health. Each CDR3 is given with its conserved first and last residue. The D gene is left open where the match is weak. For some rows the clone size is stated as once, few or many, or as a class when expanded; others skip it.

j_gene,abundance,d_gene,v_gene,CDR3nt,CDR3aa
TRBJ2-7,NA,NA,TRBV7-9,TGTGCCAGCAGCTTAAGGGACGGTCCCTACGAGCAGTACTTC,CASSLRDGPYEQYF
TRBJ2-7,once,NA,TRBV10-3,TGTGCCATCAGTGGCGTAGGGAACTACGAGCAGTACTTC,CAISGVGNYEQYF
TRBJ1-4,NA,NA,TRBV4-1,TGCGCCAGCAGCCAAGGAGGGAGGGCGACTAATGAAAAACTGTTTTTT,CASSQGGRATNEKLFF
TRBJ2-1,NA,TRBD2,TRBV6-2/TRBV6-3,TGTGCCAGCAGCCCTTCTAGCGGGGGGCCGACCTCCTACAATGAGCAGTTCTTC,CASSPSSGGPTSYNEQFF
TRBJ2-5,NA,TRBD2,TRBV4-3,TGCGCCAGCAGCCCGGGACTATGGGAGACCCAGTACTTC,CASSPGLWETQYF
TRBJ2-5,NA,NA,TRBV6-5,TGTGCCAGCAGCACCCCTGACGGGGACCAAGAGACCCAGTACTTC,CASSTPDGDQETQYF
TRBJ2-7,NA,NA,TRBV7-7,TGTGCCAGCAGCTTAACGGACGTGAACGAGCAGTACTTC,CASSLTDVNEQYF
TRBJ1-6,once,NA,TRBV4-1,TGCGCCAGCAGCCAACAAGTGAGGGACGCTTTTAATTCACCCCTCCACTTT,CASSQQVRDAFNSPLHF
TRBJ1-3,NA,NA,TRBV7-9,TGTGCCAGCAGCTTAGTGCGCAGTCTGGGGAACACCATATATTTT,CASSLVRSLGNTIYF
TRBJ1-2,NA,NA,TRBV19,TGTGCCAGTAGGATAAGGGAAAACTATGGCTACACCTTC,CASRIRENYGYTF
TRBJ1-1,NA,NA,TRBV18,TGTGCCAGCTCACCCTTGGGCAGTCCTGAAGCTTTCTTT,CASSPLGSPEAFF
TRBJ2-7,NA,NA,TRBV7-9,TGTGCCAGCAGCCCCACTTCCTCCTACGAGCAGTACTTC,CASSPTSSYEQYF
TRBJ1-4,many,NA,TRBV7-8,TGTGCCAGCAGCCCTCAGACAGCAACTAATGAAAAACTGTTTTTT,CASSPQTATNEKLFF
TRBJ1-5,NA,NA,TRBV30,TGTGCCTGGAGTGGGAATTACTACCGACAGGGCAATCAGCCCCAGCATTTT,CAWSGNYYRQGNQPQHF
TRBJ1-4,few,NA,TRBV4-1,TGCGCCAGCAGCCAGTGGGCTAATGAAAAACTGTTTTTT,CASSQWANEKLFF
TRBJ1-1,NA,TRBD1,TRBV29-1,TGCAGCGTGAACAGGGGCTCGAACACTGAAGCTTTCTTT,CSVNRGSNTEAFF